This T cell receptor (beta chain) was documented in a study of blood T cell repertoires in COVID-19. Study details: Samples representing acute and convalescent COVID-19 were sourced from the United States, Italy and Spain. T cells, B-cell-depleted T cells, or PBMCs provided the cDNA or gDNA that served as material.

Per the authors' pipeline: By means of reference gene primer amplification, nucleated cell counts were estimated. This table comes from immunoSEQ multiplex PCR, and its TCRdb copy is limited to in-frame clones, with some not included. That table is the source of V, J and clone size, and D and trimming were worked out from the DNA. The sample has 45,000 to 70,000 clones, 87% seen once. The receptor comes from an elderly woman with COVID-19, enrolled during active disease. Input material: peripheral blood.

CDR3 nucleotide sequence: TGTGCCAGCAGCTTGTCAGGGCGGCAGCCCCAGCATTTT. Amino acids: CASSLSGRQPQHF. The V and J genes are TRBV13 and TRBJ1-5; TRBD1 might be the D (5 bases). There are 13 residues in the CDR3. The V gene lost 3 bases and the J gene lost 7 bases, with 10 bases spanning the gap. Germline V gene data show CDR1 as PRHDT and CDR2 as FYEKMQ (reference sequence).